This T cell receptor beta chain came from a study of shared clonotypes between healthy human individuals. The study's findings and limits: Compared with clonotypes that all four donors shared, non-shared clonotypes had lower generation probabilities. Enrolling few donors narrowed the genetic and exposure-history diversity that was represented.

From CD4+ cells came CD45RA+ naive and CD45RA-negative memory subsets. This table comes from immunoSEQ multiplex PCR, and its TCRdb copy is limited to in-frame clones, with some not included. The sample contains 2 million to 3 million clones, 80% to 95% of which appear only once. This clone was counted only a few times. The antigen is unknown. This CDR3 has 12 amino acids. V lost 5 bases and J 5 bases, leaving 9 bases between the germline ends. Germline loops: CDR1 SGHVS, CDR2 FQNEAQ. This clonotype originated in a man between 18 and 29 years old in good health. Some clones in this sample may be carry-over from other donors' samples. Sequenced input: naive CD4+ T cells from PBMCs. The subset: CD45RA+ positively selected. The chain carries TRBV7-8 and TRBJ2-5; D remains unclear. The CDR3 spells CASSLQRETQYF. CDR3 in DNA: TGTGCCAGCAGCCTCCAGAGGGAGACCCAGTACTTC.